This TCR beta chain appears in the sequencing data of a study of T cells in Graves' hyperthyroidism and ophthalmopathy. Notes on the study in general: In the blood, most expanded thyroid clonotypes above 0.001 appeared as well.

Turning to this clonotype: The antigen remains undetermined.

TCR beta CDR3 sequences were amplified from RNA transcripts. Carried out on the TCR CDR3, a first-round RT-PCR used the HTBI primer set. TCRdb processed the multiplex PCR reads anew with MiXCR; each CDR3 protein has one entry. The data hold 490,000 or so distinct CDR3 sequences, with about 20% observed a single time. The origin of this receptor is a man aged 35 to 55 with Graves' ophthalmopathy. Sequencing input: blood.

The CDR3 loop is CASRGSREQYF. The CDR3 DNA is TGTGCCAGCAGGGGGTCTCGTGAGCAGTACTTC. This rearrangement joins TRBV27 to TRBJ2-7, with D uncertain. Germline CDR1 reads MNHEY; CDR2 reads SMNVEV (reference sequence). This CDR3 is 11 amino acids long. Between the trimmed V and J ends, which lost 6 bases and 7 bases, there was a span of 10 bases.